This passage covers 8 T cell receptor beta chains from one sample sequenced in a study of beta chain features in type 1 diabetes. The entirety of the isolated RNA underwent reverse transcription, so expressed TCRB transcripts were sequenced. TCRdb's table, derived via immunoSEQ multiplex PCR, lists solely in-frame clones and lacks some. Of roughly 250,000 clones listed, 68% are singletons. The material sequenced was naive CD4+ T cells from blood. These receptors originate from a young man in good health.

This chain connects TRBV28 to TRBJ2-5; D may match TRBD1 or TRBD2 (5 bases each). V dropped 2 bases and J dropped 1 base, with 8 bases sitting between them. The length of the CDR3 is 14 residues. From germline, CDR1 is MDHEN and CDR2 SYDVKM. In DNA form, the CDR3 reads TGTGCCAGCAGTTTACGAGGGACCCAAGAGACCCAGTACTTC. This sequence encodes CASSLRGTQETQYF.

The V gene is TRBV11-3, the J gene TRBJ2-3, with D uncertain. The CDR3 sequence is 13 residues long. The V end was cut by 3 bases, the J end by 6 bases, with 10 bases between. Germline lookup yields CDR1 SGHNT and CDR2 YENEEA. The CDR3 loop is CASSFSFGDTQYF. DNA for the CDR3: TGTGCCAGCAGCTTCTCCTTTGGCGATACGCAGTATTTT.

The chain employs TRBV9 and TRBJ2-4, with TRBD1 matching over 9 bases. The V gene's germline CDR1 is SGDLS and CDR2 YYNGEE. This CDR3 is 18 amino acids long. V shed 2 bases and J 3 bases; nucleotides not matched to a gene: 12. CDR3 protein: CASSVSTPGQGSKNIQYF. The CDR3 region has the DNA TGTGCCAGCAGCGTTTCCACTCCCGGACAGGGGAGCAAAAACATTCAGTACTTC.

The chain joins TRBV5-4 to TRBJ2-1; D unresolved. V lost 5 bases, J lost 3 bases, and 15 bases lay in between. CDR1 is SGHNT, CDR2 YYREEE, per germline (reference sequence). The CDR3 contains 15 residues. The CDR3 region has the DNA TGTGCCAGCAGAGGAAATCAGAACAGCTACAATGAGCAGTTCTTC. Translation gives CASRGNQNSYNEQFF.

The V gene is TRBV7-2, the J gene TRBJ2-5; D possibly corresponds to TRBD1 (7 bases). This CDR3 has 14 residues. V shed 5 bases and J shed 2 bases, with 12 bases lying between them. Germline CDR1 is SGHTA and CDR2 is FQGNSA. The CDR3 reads CASSPQGGQETQYF. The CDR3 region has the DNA TGTGCCAGCAGCCCTCAGGGGGGTCAAGAGACCCAGTACTTC.

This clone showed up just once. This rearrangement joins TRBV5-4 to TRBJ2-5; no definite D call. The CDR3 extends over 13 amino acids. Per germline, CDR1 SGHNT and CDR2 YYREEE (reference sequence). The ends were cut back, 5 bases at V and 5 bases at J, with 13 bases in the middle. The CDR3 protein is CASSGSEVETQYF. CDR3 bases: TGTGCCAGCAGTGGGTCTGAGGTGGAGACCCAGTACTTC.

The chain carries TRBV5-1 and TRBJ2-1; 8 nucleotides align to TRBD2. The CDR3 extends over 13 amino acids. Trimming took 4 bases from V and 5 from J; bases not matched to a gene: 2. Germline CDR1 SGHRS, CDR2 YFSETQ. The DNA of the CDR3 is TGCGCCAGCAGCAAGGGACTAGACAATGAGCAGTTCTTC. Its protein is CASSKGLDNEQFF.

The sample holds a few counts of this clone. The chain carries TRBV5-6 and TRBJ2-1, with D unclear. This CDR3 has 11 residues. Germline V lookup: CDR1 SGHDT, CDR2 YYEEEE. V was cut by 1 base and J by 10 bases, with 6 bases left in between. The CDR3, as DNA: TGTGCCAGCAGCTTGAGGGCAGAGCAGTTCTTC. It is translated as CASSLRAEQFF.